The clone carrying this T cell receptor beta chain was found a few times. What it binds is unknown. The CDR3 length is 12 residues. Germline values: CDR1 KGHSH, CDR2 LQKENI. V shed 4 bases, J shed 7 bases, and the junction held 1 base outside the gene matches. The data originate from a study of OX40 agonist ivuxolimab in advanced cancers. Study at large: A diagnosis of hepatocellular carcinoma, melanoma, renal cell or head and neck cancer was present in dose-escalation patients. Previous treatment with anti-PD-1, anti-PD-L1 or anti-CTLA-4 therapy was allowed; more than 35% had received some. Findings and limits, study-wide: Some patients who did not respond also had low normalized T-cell clonal expansion.

The assay was immunoSEQ multiplex PCR, and TCRdb's table has in-frame clones only and misses some. Of roughly 110,000 clones listed, 90% are singletons. Blood specimens came from baseline, cycle 4 day 1, and cycle 7 day 1. The rearrangement joins TRBV18 to TRBJ1-1, with 9 bases aligning to TRBD1. The sample was CD4+ or CD8+ T cells sorted from blood, taken in a trial of the OX40 agonist ivuxolimab. The source of this sequence is an adult with an advanced solid tumor such as melanoma, head and neck, liver or kidney cancer. The CDR3 DNA is TGTGCCAGCTCACGGGACAGGGTTGAAGCTTTCTTT. Protein product: CASSRDRVEAFF.